This TCR beta chain was captured in a study of cytomegalovirus exposure and HLA in healthy donors. Study observations and caveats: An analysis was carried out later, and it reportedly showed fewer N-insertions in an Asian-associated ancestry cluster than the 666-donor mean. In a later analysis, parvovirus B19, influenza, CMV and Epstein-Barr virus appeared linked to several top co-occurrence clusters.

Germline CDR1 is SNHLY and CDR2 is FYNNEI. V shed 3 bases and J shed 4 bases, with 12 bases lying between them. This CDR3 has 14 residues. Both 60 Vbeta primers and 13 Jbeta primers went into the PCR. Data came from immunoSEQ multiplex PCR; TCRdb stores just in-frame clones and leaves some out. The repertoire consists of around 220,000 clones, with approximately 79% occurring once and the leading ten covering 0.2% to 0.25%. Note on this clone: Antigen unknown.

The rearrangement joins TRBV2 to TRBJ1-2, with D uncertain. Sequenced: PBMCs. The clonotype comes from a girl aged 2-9 years in good health and CMV-seronegative. The CDR3 is CASSDLRRFYGYTF. The CDR3 bases are TGTGCCAGCAGTGACTTGAGGCGGTTCTATGGCTACACCTTC.